This T cell receptor (beta chain) was sequenced in a study of blood T cell repertoires in COVID-19. Germline assignment: CDR1 MDHEN and CDR2 SYDVKM. V was trimmed by 5 bases and J by 6 bases, leaving 11 bases between them. The CDR3 length is 12 residues. Profiling relied on immunoSEQ multiplex PCR, and the TCRdb table lists in-frame clones only, not all of them. The sample contains about 210,000 clones, approximately 86% of which appear only once. Sequencing was carried out using PBMCs or T cells enriched from blood (not recorded which). This clonotype was obtained from a woman aged 40 to 50 with acute COVID-19. The rearrangement joins TRBV28 to TRBJ2-7; a possible D gene is TRBD2 (6 bases). CDR3 sequence reads: CASSPREFEQYF. Written as DNA, the CDR3 is TGTGCCAGCAGTCCCCGGGAGTTCGAGCAGTACTTC.